The T cell receptor (beta chain) under discussion was sequenced for a study of regulatory T cells in long-lasting Graves disease. Study conclusions and caveats: Under persistent disease, TRBV28, TRBJ1-2 and TRBJ2-5 were used preferentially. Not thyroid tissue but only peripheral blood was studied.

As to time point: persistent/refractory GD, antithyroid drugs over 5 years with positive TRAb. Construction of the TCR library relied on RNA isolated from PBMCs. As collected, the peripheral blood samples measured about 9.6 milliliters each and went into EDTA tubes. Per the germline V gene, CDR1 is MDHEN and CDR2 is SYDVKM. Germline trimming cut 5 bases from V and 1 base from J; bases unmatched to any gene: 5. This CDR3 is 15 amino acids long. Assembly of TCR beta libraries relied on iRepertoire HTBI primers together with Arm-PCR of CDR3 regions. In TCRdb, the multiplex PCR reads were re-called with MiXCR into one record per CDR3 protein. The table lists under 500,000 distinct CDR3 sequences, less than 25% of them singletons. A word on this clonotype: No antigen is known for it.

The TCR sequence derives from a female donor with Graves disease. This sequence joins TRBV28 and TRBJ2-1; 7 bases map to TRBD1. Source: peripheral blood mononuclear cells (PBMCs), taken when the disease was refractory, from a patient treated with antithyroid drugs. The CDR3 nucleotides read TGTGCCAGCAGTCCTTGGACAGGTTCCTACAATGAGCAGTTCTTC. Translating it yields CASSPWTGSYNEQFF.